These T cell receptor beta chains were read from a single sample in a study of a mutant IDH1 vaccine in newly diagnosed glioma. The assay was immunoSEQ multiplex PCR, and TCRdb's table has in-frame clones only and misses some. Seen here are around 54,000 clones, about nine tenths observed once, and the top ten hold about 1.4%. Their recognized antigens are unknown. The material sequenced was PBMCs, taken from a glioma patient whose treatment included an IDH1 peptide vaccine. Every receptor here comes from a man aged 35-49 years with glioma. Both conserved end residues are part of each CDR3. The D gene is left open where the match is weak. Clone size appears in some rows only: once, few, many, or a class for an expanded clone.

v_call	d_call	clone_size	j_call	cdr3_nt	cdr3_aa
TRBV7-6	.	.	TRBJ1-1	TGTGCCAGCAGCTCGACAGGGAACACTGAAGCTTTCTTT	CASSSTGNTEAFF
TRBV7-2	.	.	TRBJ1-1	TGTGCCAGCAGCTTACAAGGAAACACTGAAGCTTTCTTT	CASSLQGNTEAFF
TRBV19	TRBD2	.	TRBJ2-7	TGTGCCAGTAGTTACCAGCGGGACCTATACGAGCAGTACTTC	CASSYQRDLYEQYF
TRBV19	.	.	TRBJ1-2	TGTGCGGCGGGCCCTAACTATGGCTACACCTTC	CAAGPNYGYTF
TRBV27	.	once	TRBJ2-5	TGTGCCAGCAGTTTCCAACTAGAGCGGGAGACCCAGTACTTC	CASSFQLERETQYF
TRBV5-1	.	.	TRBJ2-4	TGCGCCAGCAGCTTGGGGCCTGGAGGAAACATTCAGTACTTC	CASSLGPGGNIQYF
TRBV19	.	once	TRBJ2-7	TGTGCCACCCTCAGCGAGGCCTACGAGCAGTACTTC	CATLSEAYEQYF
TRBV4-1	TRBD2	once	TRBJ2-1	TGCGCCAGCAGCCCCTTAGGTACTAGCGGGGGAGGAAGCTACAATGAGCAGTTCTTC	CASSPLGTSGGGSYNEQFF
TRBV7-2	.	.	TRBJ2-7	TGTGCCAGCAGCCGGGGGGCAGGGGATGTAGAGCAGTACTTC	CASSRGAGDVEQYF
TRBV6-1	.	.	TRBJ2-3	TGTGCCAGCAGTGAACTCGGGACTCTTAAGGGGGATACGCAGTATTTT	CASSELGTLKGDTQYF
TRBV29-1	TRBD2	.	TRBJ2-7	TGCAGCGTCGGCCTAGCGGGACTCCATCCCTACGAGCAGTACTTC	CSVGLAGLHPYEQYF
TRBV14	.	.	TRBJ2-2	TGTGCCAGCAGCCAAGACCCCACCGGGGAGCTGTTTTTT	CASSQDPTGELFF
TRBV5-4	.	.	TRBJ1-2	TGTGCCAGCAGATCTGAGGCGGGATACGGCTACACCTTC	CASRSEAGYGYTF
TRBV18	TRBD2	.	TRBJ2-3	TGTGCCAGCTCACCCAGGACTAGCGGGAGAAGAGGGGCAGATACGCAGTATTTT	CASSPRTSGRRGADTQYF
TRBV9	TRBD2	once	TRBJ2-7	TGTGCCAGCAGCGTAGAAGTTAGCGGGAGCGAGCAGTACTTC	CASSVEVSGSEQYF
TRBV5-1	TRBD2	.	TRBJ2-5	TGCGCCAGCAGCTTGGTGGTTAGCGGGGAGACCCAGTACTTC	CASSLVVSGETQYF
TRBV5-6	.	.	TRBJ2-7	TGTGCCAGCAGCTTGAAGCGGGCGATCGGGCGGCAGTACTTC	CASSLKRAIGRQYF
TRBV4-3	.	.	TRBJ2-5	TGCGCCAGCAGCCAAGGCACAGGGATGGTAGAGACCCAGTACTTC	CASSQGTGMVETQYF
TRBV20-1	.	.	TRBJ2-5	TGCAGTGCTAAACAAGAGACCCAGTACTTC	CSAKQETQYF
TRBV7-2	.	.	TRBJ2-5	TGTGCCAGCAGCTTAGGTACGGGGACCCAGTACTTC	CASSLGTGTQYF
TRBV10-3	.	.	TRBJ1-5	TGTGCCATCAGTGACCAGGGCGGTAATCAGCCCCAGCATTTT	CAISDQGGNQPQHF
TRBV5-1	.	.	TRBJ2-7	TGCGCCAGCAGCTCTCATCTGGGTGTCCACGAGCAGTACTTC	CASSSHLGVHEQYF
TRBV4-3	.	.	TRBJ2-7	TGCGCCAGCAGCCTGAGTTCTGGAGGGGGCGAGCAGTACTTC	CASSLSSGGGEQYF
TRBV7-3	.	once	TRBJ1-1	TGTGCCAGCAGCTGGACAGTAAACACTGAAGCTTTCTTT	CASSWTVNTEAFF
TRBV5-1	.	few	TRBJ2-5	TGCGCCAGCAGCCCGGGCTGGGGGGCGCAGGAGACCCAGTACTTC	CASSPGWGAQETQYF
TRBV10-3	.	.	TRBJ2-3	TGTGCCATCAGTGGCCAGTCCCTTAGCGGGACAGGTGGCACAGATACGCAGTATTTT	CAISGQSLSGTGGTDTQYF
TRBV10-2	.	many	TRBJ1-1	TGCGCCAGCAGTGTACAGGGTGTCACTGAAGCTTTCTTT	CASSVQGVTEAFF
TRBV7-3	.	few	TRBJ1-1	TGTGCCAGCAGCTTAACTACAGGGTCTGAAGCTTTCTTT	CASSLTTGSEAFF
TRBV7-2	.	.	TRBJ2-5	TGTGCCAGCGCCCGGGGGACCCAAGAGACCCAGTACTTC	CASARGTQETQYF
TRBV28	.	.	TRBJ1-2	TGTGCCAGCAGTTTAGGGACGGACTATGGCTACACCTTC	CASSLGTDYGYTF
TRBV12-5	.	.	TRBJ1-1	TGTGCTAGTGGTTTGTGGGAGAACACTGAAGCTTTCTTT	CASGLWENTEAFF
TRBV7-3	TRBD2	.	TRBJ2-7	TGTGCCAGCAGCTTGGGACTAAGCAACGAGTACGAGCAGTACTTC	CASSLGLSNEYEQYF
TRBV4-3	.	.	TRBJ1-4	TGCGCCAGCAGCCAAGAACGCAGGATCAGAAATAATGAAAAACTGTTTTTT	CASSQERRIRNNEKLFF
TRBV7-2	.	.	TRBJ1-5	TGTGCCAGCAGCTCCTACATCGATCAGCCCCAGCATTTT	CASSSYIDQPQHF
TRBV5-1	.	.	TRBJ2-1	TGCGCCAGCAGCTTGGTCCAAGCAGGGTCCTACAATGAGCAGTTCTTC	CASSLVQAGSYNEQFF
TRBV21-1	.	.	TRBJ2-3	TGTGCCAGCAGCAAAAGGGGAGGGGGAGGGCAGTATTTT	CASSKRGGGGQYF
TRBV7-6	TRBD2	.	TRBJ2-1	TGTGCCAGCAGCCCTCTGGCGGGAGGGCCTAATGAGCAGTTCTTC	CASSPLAGGPNEQFF
TRBV18	.	.	TRBJ1-1	TGTGCCAGCTCACCCACCGGGATTGTGGACACTGAAGCTTTCTTT	CASSPTGIVDTEAFF
TRBV5-4	.	.	TRBJ1-2	TGTGCCAGCAGCAAAGGTTTGGATGGATATGGCTACACCTTC	CASSKGLDGYGYTF